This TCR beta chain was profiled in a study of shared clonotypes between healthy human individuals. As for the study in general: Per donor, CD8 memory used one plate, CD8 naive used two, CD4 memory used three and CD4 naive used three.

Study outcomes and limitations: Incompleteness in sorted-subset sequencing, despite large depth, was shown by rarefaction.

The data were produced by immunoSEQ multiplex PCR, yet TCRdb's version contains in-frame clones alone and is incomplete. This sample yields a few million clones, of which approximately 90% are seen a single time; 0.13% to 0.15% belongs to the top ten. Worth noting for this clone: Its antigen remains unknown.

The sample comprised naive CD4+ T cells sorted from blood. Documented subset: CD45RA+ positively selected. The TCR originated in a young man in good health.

Here the CDR3 reads CASSYVGSEQYF. The CDR3 DNA sequence: TGTGCCAGCAGTTACGTTGGCTCAGAGCAGTACTTC. The V and J genes are TRBV6-6 and TRBJ2-7; no definite D call. CDR1 is MNHNY and CDR2 is SVGAGI in the germline V gene (reference sequence). V shed 2 bases and J shed 7 bases, with 9 bases lying between them. This CDR3 spans 12 amino acids.